This note documents a single T cell receptor beta chain sequence. Its antigen is not identified. A single base is all that separates this from a far larger clone, so a read error is likely. This entry is derived from a study of regulatory T cells in long-lasting Graves disease. Study outcomes and limitations: Persistent disease showed a preference for TRBV28, TRBJ1-2 and TRBJ2-5.

Regarding time point: persistent/refractory GD, antithyroid drugs over 5 years with positive TRAb. The TCR library was made from RNA that had been extracted from PBMCs in TRIzol. Patients met American Thyroid Association criteria for Graves' disease. Germline V lookup: CDR1 MNHNY, CDR2 SVGAGI (reference sequence). The CDR3 loop spans 15 amino acids. Construction of the TCR beta libraries employed iRepertoire HTBI primers in conjunction with Arm-PCR of CDR3 regions. As handled by the study authors: The samples included around 65 TRBV and 14 TRBJ segments. TCRdb called the multiplex PCR reads again in MiXCR, with one record for every CDR3 protein. TCRdb, rather than the study authors, made the V and J calls. Among 400,000 to 500,000 distinct CDR3 sequences listed, around 20% were seen once.

The chain couples TRBV6-6 to TRBJ1-2, with a possible D match to TRBD1 (5 bases). The source material was peripheral blood mononuclear cells (PBMCs), sampled when the disease was refractory, from a patient treated with antithyroid drugs. The TCR originated in a female donor with Graves disease. Here the CDR3 reads CASSYSPGSNYDYTF. CDR3 coding DNA: TGTGCCAGCAGTTACTCGCCAGGGTCGAACTATGACTACACCTTC.